What follows is one TCR beta chain and its context. How the authors handled the data: Reference gene primer amplification in the assay estimated nucleated cell counts. Sequencing was performed with immunoSEQ multiplex PCR; in TCRdb, only in-frame clones are kept and a portion is missing. V, J and clone size reflect that table, while D and trimming were determined from the DNA. The sample has some 76,000 clones; 90% are singletons. V dropped 3 bases and J dropped 0 bases, with 8 bases sitting between them. This CDR3 has 14 amino acids. Germline CDR1 is SGHNT and CDR2 is YYREEE (reference sequence). The sample is drawn from a study of blood T cell repertoires in COVID-19. Study-level information: Sites across the United States, Italy and Spain contributed samples from acute and convalescent COVID-19. PBMCs, B-cell-depleted T cells, or T cells were the source of the cDNA or gDNA that made up the material.

Sequenced input: peripheral blood. V usage is TRBV5-4 and J usage is TRBJ2-3, with D perhaps TRBD1 (5 bases). The receptor was isolated from a woman under 30 with acute or convalescent COVID-19. The CDR3 sequence: CASSWTSSTDTQYF. The CDR3 region has the DNA TGTGCCAGCAGCTGGACATCTAGCACAGATACGCAGTATTTT.